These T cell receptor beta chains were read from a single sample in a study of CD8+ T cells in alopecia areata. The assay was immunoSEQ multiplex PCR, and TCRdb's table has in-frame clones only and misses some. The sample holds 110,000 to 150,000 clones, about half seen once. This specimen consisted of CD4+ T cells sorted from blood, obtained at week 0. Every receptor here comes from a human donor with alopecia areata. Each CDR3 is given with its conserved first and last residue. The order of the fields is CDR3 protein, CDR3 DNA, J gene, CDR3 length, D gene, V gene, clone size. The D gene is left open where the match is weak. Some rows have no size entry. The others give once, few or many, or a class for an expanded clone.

CDR3aa: CASSLEATGEQYF
CDR3nt: TGTGCCAGCAGCTTAGAAGCAACAGGGGAGCAGTACTTC
j_gene: TRBJ2-7
len: 13
d_gene: -
v_gene: TRBV7-8
abundance: -

CDR3aa: CASTVRGTSGSNEQFF
CDR3nt: TGTGCCAGCACAGTGCGAGGGACTAGCGGGTCCAATGAGCAGTTCTTC
j_gene: TRBJ2-1
len: 16
d_gene: TRBD2
v_gene: TRBV11-2
abundance: -

CDR3aa: CASSEEDRVGKKYF
CDR3nt: TGTGCCAGCAGTGAAGAGGACAGGGTCGGGAAAAAGTACTTC
j_gene: TRBJ2-7
len: 14
d_gene: TRBD1
v_gene: TRBV2
abundance: -

CDR3aa: CASSDFRDSDEQFF
CDR3nt: TGTGCCAGCAGTGACTTCAGGGACAGTGATGAGCAGTTCTTC
j_gene: TRBJ2-1
len: 14
d_gene: TRBD1
v_gene: TRBV25-1
abundance: few

CDR3aa: CASSPTSGTYEQYF
CDR3nt: TGCGCCAGCAGCCCAACTAGCGGGACCTACGAGCAGTACTTC
j_gene: TRBJ2-7
len: 14
d_gene: TRBD2
v_gene: TRBV4-3
abundance: -

CDR3aa: CASSGARDEQYF
CDR3nt: TGTGCCAGCAGCGGGGCGAGGGACGAGCAGTACTTC
j_gene: TRBJ2-7
len: 12
d_gene: -
v_gene: TRBV9
abundance: -

CDR3aa: CSSEWGYTEAFF
CDR3nt: TGCAGTTCAGAATGGGGCTACACTGAAGCTTTCTTT
j_gene: TRBJ1-1
len: 12
d_gene: -
v_gene: TRBV29-1
abundance: few

CDR3aa: CASSLGRGRGELFF
CDR3nt: TGTGCCAGCAGCTTAGGAAGGGGGCGTGGGGAGCTGTTTTTT
j_gene: TRBJ2-2
len: 14
d_gene: TRBD1
v_gene: TRBV7-2
abundance: -

CDR3aa: CASSLGAGGSSYEQYF
CDR3nt: TGTGCCAGCAGCCTGGGAGCGGGAGGTAGCTCCTACGAGCAGTACTTC
j_gene: TRBJ2-7
len: 16
d_gene: TRBD2
v_gene: TRBV7-2
abundance: -

CDR3aa: CAWCPGTSGRAYF
CDR3nt: TGTGCCTGGTGTCCCGGGACTAGCGGGAGAGCCTACTTC
j_gene: TRBJ2-7
len: 13
d_gene: TRBD2
v_gene: TRBV30
abundance: once

CDR3aa: CASSPLAGGTVEQFF
CDR3nt: TGTGCCAGCAGCCCGCTAGCGGGAGGTACGGTTGAGCAGTTCTTC
j_gene: TRBJ2-1
len: 15
d_gene: TRBD2
v_gene: TRBV7-2
abundance: -

CDR3aa: CASSLSGSYGYTF
CDR3nt: TGTGCCAGCAGCTTGAGCGGATCTTATGGCTACACCTTC
j_gene: TRBJ1-2
len: 13
d_gene: -
v_gene: TRBV7-9
abundance: -

CDR3aa: CASSSILAGGGYEQYF
CDR3nt: TGTGCCAGCAGTTCTATCCTAGCGGGAGGGGGGTACGAGCAGTACTTC
j_gene: TRBJ2-7
len: 16
d_gene: TRBD2
v_gene: TRBV28
abundance: -

CDR3aa: CAWKVRRTTEAFF
CDR3nt: TGTGCCTGGAAGGTCCGTAGGACGACGGAAGCTTTCTTT
j_gene: TRBJ1-1
len: 13
d_gene: -
v_gene: TRBV30
abundance: -

CDR3aa: CASSSGTDTQYF
CDR3nt: TGTGCCAGCAGTTCGGGCACAGATACGCAGTATTTT
j_gene: TRBJ2-3
len: 12
d_gene: -
v_gene: TRBV28
abundance: -